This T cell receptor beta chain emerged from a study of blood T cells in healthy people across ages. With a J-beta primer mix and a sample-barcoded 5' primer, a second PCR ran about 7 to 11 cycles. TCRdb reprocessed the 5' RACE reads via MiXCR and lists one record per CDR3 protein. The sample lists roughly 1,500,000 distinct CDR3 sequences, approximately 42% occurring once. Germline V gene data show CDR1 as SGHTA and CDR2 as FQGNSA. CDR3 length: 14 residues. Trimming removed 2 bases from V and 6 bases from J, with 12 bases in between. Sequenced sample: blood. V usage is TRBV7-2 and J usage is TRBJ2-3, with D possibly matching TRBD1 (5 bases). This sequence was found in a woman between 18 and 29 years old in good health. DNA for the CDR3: TGTGCCAGCAGCTTACAGGGAACCGACGATACGCAGTATTTT. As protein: CASSLQGTDDTQYF.